These 2 T cell receptor beta chains came from one sample sequenced in a study of T cell responses to AZD1222 COVID-19 vaccine. Using immunoSEQ multiplex PCR, the repertoire was profiled, and TCRdb retains in-frame clones only, with some absent. The sample holds hundreds of thousands of clones, approximately 94% seen once. The starting material was peripheral blood, obtained 28 days after the second AZD1222 dose. These receptors all stem from an adult who received the AZD1222 COVID-19 vaccine.

The CDR3 coding sequence is TGCAGTGCTAGAGATCAACAGCCCCAGCATTTT. Translation gives CSARDQQPQHF. The V and J genes are TRBV20-1 and TRBJ1-5; the D is unclear. CDR1 and CDR2 from the germline V gene are DFQATT and SNEGSKA (reference sequence). V lost 0 bases and J 7 bases, leaving 4 bases between the germline ends. The CDR3 covers 11 residues.

V is TRBV28 and J is TRBJ2-7; 7 nucleotides agree with TRBD1. There are 14 residues in the CDR3. V dropped 6 bases and J dropped 3; count of bases not matched to a gene: 8. The V gene's germline CDR1 is MDHEN and CDR2 SYDVKM. CDR3 nucleotides: TGTGCCAGCAGGCCCCGGGACAGCTACTACGAGCAGTACTTC. Its translation: CASRPRDSYYEQYF.